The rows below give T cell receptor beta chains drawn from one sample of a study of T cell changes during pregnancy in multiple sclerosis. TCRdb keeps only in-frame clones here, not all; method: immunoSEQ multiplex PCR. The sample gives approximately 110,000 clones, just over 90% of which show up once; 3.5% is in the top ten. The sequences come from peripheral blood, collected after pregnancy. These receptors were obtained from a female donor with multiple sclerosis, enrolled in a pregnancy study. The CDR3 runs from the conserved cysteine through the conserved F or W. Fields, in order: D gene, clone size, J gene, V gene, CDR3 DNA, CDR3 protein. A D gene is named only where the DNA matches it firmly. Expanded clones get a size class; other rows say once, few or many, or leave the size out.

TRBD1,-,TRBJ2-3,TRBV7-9,TGTGCCAGCAGCTTAGAGACAGGGGCTTCAGATACGCAGTATTTT,CASSLETGASDTQYF
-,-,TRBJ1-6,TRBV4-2,TGTGCCAGCAGCCAAACGTCGGATTCACCCCTCCACTTT,CASSQTSDSPLHF
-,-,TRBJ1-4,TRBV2,TGTGCCAGCAGGGAGGCGGGGATTAATGAAAAACTGTTTTTT,CASREAGINEKLFF
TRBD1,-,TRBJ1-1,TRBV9,TGTGCCAGCAGCGCCTGGACAGGGGTTTTCACTGAAGCTTTCTTT,CASSAWTGVFTEAFF
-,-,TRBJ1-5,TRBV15,TGTGCCACCAGCAGAGATCGGGATAATCAGCCCCAGCATTTT,CATSRDRDNQPQHF
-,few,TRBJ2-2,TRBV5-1,TGCGCCAGCAGCTCGGAGGTGTCGGGGGAGCTGTTTTTT,CASSSEVSGELFF
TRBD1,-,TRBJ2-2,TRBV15,TGTGCCACCAGCAAGCAGGGGGACACCGGGGAGCTGTTTTTT,CATSKQGDTGELFF
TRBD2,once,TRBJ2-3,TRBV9,TGTGCCAGCAGCGTAGCTAGCGGAAGCACAGATACGCAGTATTTT,CASSVASGSTDTQYF
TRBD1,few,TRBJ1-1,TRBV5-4,TGTGCCAGCAGCTTGGAACAGGGGGTGACTGAAGCTTTCTTT,CASSLEQGVTEAFF
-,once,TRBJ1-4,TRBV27,TGTGCCAGCAGTTACGGAACTAATGAAAAACTGTTTTTT,CASSYGTNEKLFF
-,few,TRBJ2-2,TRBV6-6,TGTGCCAGCAGTCTACCGGGACTCGGGGAGCTGTTTTTT,CASSLPGLGELFF
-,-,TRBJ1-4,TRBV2,TGTGCCAGCAGTGAACCGCGGGGGCAAAATGAAAAACTGTTTTTT,CASSEPRGQNEKLFF
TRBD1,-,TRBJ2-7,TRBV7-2,TGTGCCAGCAGCTTAGGGAGCGGGGGGACAGGGGGCCCCTACGAGCAGTACTTC,CASSLGSGGTGGPYEQYF
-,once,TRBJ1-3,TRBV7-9,TGTGCCAGCAGCCAAATGTCATCTGGAAACACCATATATTTT,CASSQMSSGNTIYF
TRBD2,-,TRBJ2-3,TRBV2,TGTGCCAGCAGTGATATAGCGGGGAGCACAGATACGCAGTATTTT,CASSDIAGSTDTQYF
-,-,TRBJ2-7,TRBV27,TGTGCCAGCGGGGGCCTTAGCTCCTACGAGCAGTACTTC,CASGGLSSYEQYF
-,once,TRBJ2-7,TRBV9,TGTGCCAGCAGCGTAGAGGACACGTACTCCTACGAGCAGTACTTC,CASSVEDTYSYEQYF
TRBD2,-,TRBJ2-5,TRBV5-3,TGTGCCAGAAGCCGGGAGACTAGCGGGGGGAACCAGTACTTC,CARSRETSGGNQYF